The next 28 T cell receptor beta chains were all read from a single sample in a study of regulatory T cells in long-lasting Graves disease (dated by TCRdb to about 2021). Preparation of the library involved multiplex PCR. The sequencer listed for this sample is Illumina HiSeq 4000. TCR beta libraries were built with iRepertoire HTBI primers and Arm-PCR amplification of CDR3 regions. The raw public data were reprocessed by TCRdb itself: fastp quality trimming at Q25, MiXCR clonotype calling, in-frame beta chains only. Here each entry gathers all rows of one CDR3 protein and keeps the most common genes and DNA. In this sample the table shows hundreds of thousands of distinct CDR3 sequences, roughly 12% of which occur a single time. The top ten clones comprise 8% to 10% of the sample. The time point label, read with the paper, signifies: newly diagnosed GD, antithyroid drugs for less than 3 months. RNA was extracted from PBMCs in TRIzol for both TCR sequencing and RNA sequencing.

This sample also appeared in a second study, on T cells in Graves' hyperthyroidism and ophthalmopathy.

Specimen: peripheral blood mononuclear cells (PBMCs), collected at new diagnosis, from a patient treated with antithyroid drugs. These receptors originate from a man aged 30 to 45 with Graves disease. Donor details come from another sample of the same person, matched by shared clones.

At least ten counts were recorded for this clonotype. V and J are TRBV14 and TRBJ2-1; TRBD2 agrees at 11 bases. V lost 1 base, J lost 8 bases, and 4 bases stayed unmatched. This CDR3 spans 15 amino acids. Germline CDR1 reads SGHDN; CDR2 reads FVKESK. DNA for the CDR3: TGTGCCAGCAGCCAAGTACTAGCGGGAGCGTATGAGCAGTTCTTC. It encodes CASSQVLAGAYEQFF.

This clonotype was recorded many times. This chain joins TRBV7-2 and TRBJ2-5; TRBD1 might be the D (6 bases). Germline CDR1 reads SGHTA; CDR2 reads FQGNSA. The CDR3 is 14 amino acids. Trimming removed 4 bases at V and 1 base at J, with 10 bases between. Here the CDR3 reads CASSSQGIQETQYF. The CDR3, as DNA: TGTGCCAGCAGCTCTCAGGGGATCCAAGAGACCCAGTACTTC.

About this clonotype: The junction departs from germline at one end; a sequencing error may be responsible. V usage is TRBV5-4 and J usage is TRBJ2-1, with D hard to call. This CDR3 has 12 amino acids. CDR1 is SGHNT and CDR2 is YYREEE in the germline V gene (reference sequence). CDR3 sequence: CASSILGNEPFF. The CDR3 region has the DNA TGTGCCAGCAGCATTCTAGGCAATGAGCCGTTCTTC. The entire variable domain, with the rest obtained from reference TRBV5-4 and TRBJ2-1, is as follows: ETGVTQSPTHLIKTRGQQVTLRCSSQSGHNTVSWYQQALGQGPQFIFQYYREEENGRGNFPPRFSGLQFPNYSSELNVNALELDDSALYLCASSILGNEPFFGPGTRLTVL.

Note on this clonotype: This may arise from a read error, as a much more abundant clone is one base away. The CDR3 loop reads CASSNPARDAQYF. CDR3 coding DNA: TGTGCCAGCAGCAATCCTGCCCGGGATGCGCAGTATTTT. The chain recombines TRBV2 with TRBJ2-3; a possible D gene is TRBD2 (5 bases). Germline V gene data show CDR1 as SNHLY and CDR2 as FYNNEI. This CDR3 contains 13 residues. Trimming left V 6 bases short and J 10 bases short, with 17 bases between.

This clonotype was seen a few times. The chain joins TRBV20-1 to TRBJ2-2; D ambiguous. The germline V gene has CDR1 DFQATT and CDR2 SNEGSKA (reference sequence). The CDR3 contains 14 residues. Deletions cut 1 base from V and 3 bases from J, with 9 bases between. The CDR3 DNA sequence: TGCAGTGCTAGAGCAGGAACATACACCGGGGAGCTGTTTTTT. Amino acids: CSARAGTYTGELFF.

This clonotype was found many times. Written as DNA, the CDR3 is TGTGCCAGCAGTTTGAGGGACAGGGGGAACCCAGGTAGCAATCAGCCCCAGCATTTT. It codes for CASSLRDRGNPGSNQPQHF. This chain links TRBV12-3 or TRBV12-4 with TRBJ1-5, with 11 bases identical to TRBD1. V was clipped by 3 bases and J by 0 bases; unmatched bases: 10. The CDR3 consists of 19 residues.

The rearrangement joins TRBV5-1 to TRBJ1-1; D is perhaps TRBD1 (5 bases). V was trimmed by 4 bases and J by 10 bases, leaving 17 bases between them. CDR3 length: 13 residues. Germline loops: CDR1 SGHRS, CDR2 YFSETQ. The CDR3 region is CASSPGAELRAFF. The CDR3 DNA reads as TGCGCCAGCAGCCCCGGGGCAGAGCTCAGAGCTTTCTTT.

This clonotype was detected only a few times. The chain carries TRBV14 and TRBJ2-2; possibly TRBD2 for D (5 bases). The CDR3 spans 17 residues. The germline CDR1 and CDR2 sequences are SGHDN and FVKESK. V gave up 0 bases and J gave up 4 bases, with 15 bases separating them. CDR3 nucleotide sequence: TGTGCCAGCAGCCAAGATCGCGGGCTTCGGGGCACCGGGGAGCTGTTTTTT. Residues: CASSQDRGLRGTGELFF.

The chain links TRBV20-1 to TRBJ1-2, with a weak D call TRBD1 (6 bases). In germline, CDR1 is DFQATT, CDR2 SNEGSKA (reference sequence). V shed 4 bases and J shed 6 bases, with 15 bases lying between them. The CDR3 totals 13 residues. The chain's CDR3 is CSATGGARDGYTF. The CDR3, as DNA: TGCAGTGCTACCGGGGGCGCCAGGGATGGCTACACCTTC.

As DNA, the CDR3 is TGTGCCAGCAGCTTAGGAGGGGGGGGAGCCCAGCCCCAGCATTTT. The encoded protein is CASSLGGGGAQPQHF. The chain joins TRBV11-2 to TRBJ1-5; D is possibly TRBD1 (6 bases). V was shortened by 1 base and J by 7 bases, with 14 bases between the two germline ends. Germline V gene sequence: CDR1 SGHAT, CDR2 FQNNGV. The CDR3 consists of 15 residues.

This clonotype was observed a handful of times. The genes are TRBV12-3 or TRBV12-4 and TRBJ1-1; a possible D gene is TRBD1 (6 bases). The CDR3 extends over 14 amino acids. V was clipped by 1 base and J by 5 bases, with 11 bases between them. As DNA, the CDR3 is TGTGCCAGCAGTTTAGGCTGGCAGGGGACTGAAGCTTTCTTT. It translates to CASSLGWQGTEAFF.

This clonotype has just a few counts. The V call is TRBV30, the J call TRBJ1-1, with TRBD1 identical over 7 bases. V trimming: 5 bases; J trimming: 4 bases; junction bases outside the gene matches: 13. Germline-derived CDR1 and CDR2 are GTSNPN and SVGIG (reference sequence). This CDR3 region has 15 residues. The CDR3 here is CAWGRGQRRGTEAFF. The CDR3 DNA reads as TGTGCCTGGGGTAGGGGACAGCGGAGGGGCACTGAAGCTTTCTTT. Looking up the rest from reference TRBV30 and TRBJ1-1 gives the full variable domain: SQTIHQWPATLVQPVGSPLSLECTVEGTSNPNLYWYRQAAGRGLQLLFYSVGIGQISSEVPQNLSASRPQDRQFILSSKKLLLSDSGFYLCAWGRGQRRGTEAFFGQGTRLTVV.

V usage is TRBV5-1 and J usage is TRBJ2-6; TRBD2 agrees at 9 bases. Germline CDR1 and CDR2: SGHRS and YFSETQ. V lost 4 bases, J lost 0 bases, and 11 bases stayed unmatched. The CDR3 sequence is 19 residues long. CDR3 protein: CASSPGTSYFNSGANVLTF. As DNA, the CDR3 is TGCGCCAGCAGCCCTGGGACTAGCTACTTTAACTCTGGGGCCAACGTCCTGACTTTC.

In this sample, this clonotype turned up many times. Written as DNA, the CDR3 is TGCGCCAGCAGTGAGATGACAGGCCCGGGCGCTTTCTTT. Protein sequence: CASSEMTGPGAFF. The chain links TRBV10-1 to TRBJ1-1; D possibly corresponds to TRBD1 (6 bases). The ends were cut back, 2 bases at V and 11 bases at J, with 15 bases in the middle. Germline V gives CDR1 WNHNN, CDR2 SYGVQD (reference sequence). The CDR3 covers 13 residues.

This clonotype appeared many times. The chain carries TRBV27 and TRBJ1-1; D is undetermined. In germline, CDR1 is MNHEY, CDR2 SMNVEV (reference sequence). V was trimmed by 3 bases and J by 1 base, leaving 6 bases between them. This CDR3 spans 13 amino acids. Here the CDR3 DNA reads TGTGCCAGCAGTTTCCGGCCGAACACTGAAGCTTTCTTT. This codes for CASSFRPNTEAFF.

This clonotype occurred many times. The rearrangement uses TRBV6-1 and TRBJ1-2, with D hard to call. Trimming pared 3 bases from V and 7 bases from J, leaving 0 bases between. The CDR3 covers 9 residues. Germline V gene sequence: CDR1 MNHNS, CDR2 SASEGT. The CDR3 region is CASSDGYTF. The CDR3 DNA reads as TGTGCCAGCAGTGATGGCTACACCTTC.

In this sample, this clonotype turned up many times. The CDR3 DNA is TGCGCCAGCAGTGAAGGAAGCGGGAGGGGCGATGAGCAGTTCTTC. Protein: CASSEGSGRGDEQFF. The chain recombines TRBV10-1 with TRBJ2-1; 10 nucleotides align to TRBD2. CDR1 WNHNN and CDR2 SYGVQD come from the germline V gene (reference sequence). The CDR3 covers 15 residues. The junction had 7 bases not matched to a gene; V was cut back by 3 bases and J by 8 bases.

This clonotype came up many times. This chain joins TRBV10-1 and TRBJ2-7; TRBD1 is a possible D gene (5 bases). CDR1 and CDR2 from the germline V gene are WNHNN and SYGVQD (reference sequence). The CDR3 is made up of 12 amino acids. The V end was cut by 9 bases, the J end by 2 bases, with 11 bases between. The CDR3 sequence is CASNSGTYEQYF. CDR3 DNA sequence: TGCGCCAGTAATTCAGGGACCTACGAGCAGTACTTC.

A few counts support this clonotype. This chain links TRBV20-1 with TRBJ2-2; 9 bases are a match to TRBD2. V lost 3 bases and J lost 4; bases outside the gene matches: 6. The CDR3 totals 15 residues. Germline-derived CDR1 and CDR2 are DFQATT and SNEGSKA (reference sequence). This CDR3 reads CSASRLAAATGELFF. CDR3 sequence (DNA): TGCAGTGCTAGTAGACTAGCGGCAGCCACCGGGGAGCTGTTTTTT.

The chain couples TRBV20-1 to TRBJ2-3, with 13 bases lining up with TRBD2. The CDR3 extends over 14 amino acids. The germline CDR1 and CDR2 sequences are DFQATT and SNEGSKA (reference sequence). Losses at the gene ends were 5 bases for V and 8 bases for J; bases not matched to a gene: 7. The CDR3 DNA reads TGCAGTGCTCGGACTAGCGGGAGAATGGTTACGCAGTATTTT. Translation gives CSARTSGRMVTQYF.

This clonotype was observed at least ten times. V is TRBV12-5 and J is TRBJ2-5, with D possibly being TRBD1 (6 bases). The germline CDR1 and CDR2 sequences are LGHNT and FRNRAP. Deletions cut 3 bases from V and 2 bases from J, with 13 bases between. The CDR3 spans 15 residues. The CDR3 reads CASGLGGDGQETQYF. The DNA for the CDR3 is TGTGCTAGTGGTTTAGGGGGAGACGGGCAAGAGACCCAGTACTTC.

This clonotype was recorded at least ten times. The chain's CDR3 is CSAHRSSRQGSSEAFF. CDR3 DNA: TGCAGTGCCCACCGTTCCTCGCGACAGGGGTCCTCTGAAGCTTTCTTT. V is TRBV20-1 and J is TRBJ1-1, with 8 positions matching TRBD1. The CDR3 spans 16 residues. V trimming: 6 bases; J trimming: 6 bases; junction bases outside the gene matches: 18. CDR1 is DFQATT and CDR2 is SNEGSKA in the germline V gene (reference sequence).

This clonotype was counted ten times or more. This chain uses TRBV27 with TRBJ2-2; D is undetermined. The germline V gene encodes CDR1 MNHEY and CDR2 SMNVEV (reference sequence). The length of the CDR3 is 16 residues. V lost 2 bases and J 5 bases, leaving 15 bases between the germline ends. The DNA for the CDR3 is TGTGCCAGCAGTTTAGGTCGTGGCAGCCGGACCGGGGAGCTGTTTTTT. Protein product: CASSLGRGSRTGELFF.

The rearrangement joins TRBV4-2 to TRBJ2-7; 7 nucleotides align to TRBD2. The germline V gene encodes CDR1 LGHNA and CDR2 YNFKEQ. The CDR3 contains 16 residues. The ends lost 2 bases at V and 3 bases at J; junction bases unmatched: 10. This chain's CDR3 is CASSQWGTTSSYEQYF. Here the CDR3 DNA reads TGTGCCAGCAGCCAATGGGGAACGACTAGCAGCTACGAGCAGTACTTC.

This clonotype was found a few times. The CDR3 region is CSAPRLAGEVNNEQFF. In DNA, the CDR3 is TGCAGTGCTCCGCGACTAGCGGGAGAGGTAAACAATGAGCAGTTCTTC. J is TRBJ2-1 and V is TRBV20-1; 12 nucleotides align to TRBD2. The germline V gene has CDR1 DFQATT and CDR2 SNEGSKA (reference sequence). V shed 5 bases, J shed 5 bases, and the junction held 10 bases outside the gene matches. The CDR3 length is 16 residues.

There are many counts of this clonotype. As DNA, the CDR3 is TGTGCCAGCAGTTCCGCCGGGCGGGTGTATGAAAAACTGTTTTTT. Its protein product is CASSSAGRVYEKLFF. The rearrangement links TRBV12-3 or TRBV12-4 to TRBJ1-4; D unclear. Between the trimmed V and J ends, which lost 4 bases and 6 bases, there was a span of 15 bases. This CDR3 has 15 residues.

This clonotype was recorded at least ten times. V is TRBV29-1 and J is TRBJ2-2; D possibly corresponds to TRBD1 (5 bases). V was clipped by 3 bases and J by 7 bases, with 9 bases between them. Germline CDR1 reads SQVTM; CDR2 reads ANQGSEA. The CDR3 spans 12 residues. The CDR3 loop is CSVDRGDGELFF. CDR3 bases: TGCAGCGTTGATAGGGGCGACGGGGAGCTGTTTTTT.

This clonotype has ten or more counts. The J gene is TRBJ2-2, the V gene TRBV2; TRBD1 aligns across 8 bases. This CDR3 comprises 14 residues. The germline V gene encodes CDR1 SNHLY and CDR2 FYNNEI. Unmatched junction bases numbered 3, after V lost 3 bases and J lost 6 bases. CDR3 region: CASSDTGGSGELFF. Written as DNA, the CDR3 is TGTGCCAGCAGTGATACAGGGGGATCCGGGGAGCTGTTTTTT.